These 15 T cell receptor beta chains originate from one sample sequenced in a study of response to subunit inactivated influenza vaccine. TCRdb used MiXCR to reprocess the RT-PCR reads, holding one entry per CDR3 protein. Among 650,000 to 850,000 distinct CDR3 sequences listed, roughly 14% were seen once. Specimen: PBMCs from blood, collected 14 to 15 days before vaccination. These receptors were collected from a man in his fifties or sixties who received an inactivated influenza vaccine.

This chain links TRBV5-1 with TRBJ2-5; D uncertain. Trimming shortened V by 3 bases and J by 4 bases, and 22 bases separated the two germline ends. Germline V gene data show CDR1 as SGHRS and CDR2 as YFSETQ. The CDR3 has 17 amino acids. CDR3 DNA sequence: TGCGCCAGCAGCTCGCCGGCTACCGGGCCCTACGGAGAGACCCAGTACTTC. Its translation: CASSSPATGPYGETQYF.

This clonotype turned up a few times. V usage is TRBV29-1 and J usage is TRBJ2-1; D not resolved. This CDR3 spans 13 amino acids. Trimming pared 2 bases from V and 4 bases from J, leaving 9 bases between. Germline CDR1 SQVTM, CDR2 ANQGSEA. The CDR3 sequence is CSVEIGRYNEQFF. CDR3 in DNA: TGCAGCGTTGAAATCGGGCGGTACAATGAGCAGTTCTTC.

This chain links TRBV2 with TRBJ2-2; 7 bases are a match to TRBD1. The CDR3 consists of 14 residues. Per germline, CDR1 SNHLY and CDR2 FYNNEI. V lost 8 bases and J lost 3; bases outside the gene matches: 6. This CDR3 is CASRGQTDTGELFF. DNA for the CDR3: TGTGCCAGCCGGGGACAGACGGACACCGGGGAGCTGTTTTTT.

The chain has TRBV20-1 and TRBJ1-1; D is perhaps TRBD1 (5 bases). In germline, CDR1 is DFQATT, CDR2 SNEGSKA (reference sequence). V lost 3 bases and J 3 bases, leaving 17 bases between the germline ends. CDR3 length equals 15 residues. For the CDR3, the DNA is TGCAGTGCTAGGGGCGCAAAAGGGGTTGACACTGAAGCTTTCTTT. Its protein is CSARGAKGVDTEAFF.

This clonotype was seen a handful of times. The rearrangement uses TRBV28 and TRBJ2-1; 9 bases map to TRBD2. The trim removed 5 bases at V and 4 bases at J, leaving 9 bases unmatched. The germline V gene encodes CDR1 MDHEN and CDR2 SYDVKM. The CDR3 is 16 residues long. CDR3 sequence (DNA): TGTGCCAGCAGTCTTCCTAGCGGGAAGGGGTACAATGAGCAGTTCTTC. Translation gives CASSLPSGKGYNEQFF.

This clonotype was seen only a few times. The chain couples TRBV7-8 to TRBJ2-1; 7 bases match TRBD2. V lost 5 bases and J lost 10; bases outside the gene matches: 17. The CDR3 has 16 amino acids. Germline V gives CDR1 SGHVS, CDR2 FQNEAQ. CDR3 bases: TGTGCCAGCAGCCCACCACTGGGCGGGGGTCTGATGGAGCAGTTCTTC. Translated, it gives CASSPPLGGGLMEQFF.

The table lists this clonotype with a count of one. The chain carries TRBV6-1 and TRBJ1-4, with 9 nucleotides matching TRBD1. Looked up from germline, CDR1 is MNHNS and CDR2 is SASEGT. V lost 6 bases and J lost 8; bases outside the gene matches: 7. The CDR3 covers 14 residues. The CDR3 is CASSRTGDTEKLFF. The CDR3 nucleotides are TGTGCCAGCAGCAGGACAGGGGACACGGAAAAACTGTTTTTT.

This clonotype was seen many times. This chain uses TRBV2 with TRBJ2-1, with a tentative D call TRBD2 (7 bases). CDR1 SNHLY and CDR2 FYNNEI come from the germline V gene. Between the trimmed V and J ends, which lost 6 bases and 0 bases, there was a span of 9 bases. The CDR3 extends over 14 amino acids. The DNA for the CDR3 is TGTGCCAGCAGGAGGGGGGGCTCCTACAATGAGCAGTTCTTC. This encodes CASRRGGSYNEQFF.

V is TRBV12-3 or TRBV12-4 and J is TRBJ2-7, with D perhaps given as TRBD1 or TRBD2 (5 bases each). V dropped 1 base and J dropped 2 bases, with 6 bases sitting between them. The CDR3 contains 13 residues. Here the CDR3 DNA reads TGTGCCAGCAGTTTAGGGGACGCCTACGAGCAGTACTTC. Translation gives CASSLGDAYEQYF.

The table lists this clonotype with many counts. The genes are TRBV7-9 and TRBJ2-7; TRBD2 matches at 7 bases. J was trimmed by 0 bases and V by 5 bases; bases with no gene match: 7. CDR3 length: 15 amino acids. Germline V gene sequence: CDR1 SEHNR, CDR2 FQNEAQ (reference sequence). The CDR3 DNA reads TGTGCCAGCAGCCCTCTAGCGGCCGGCTCCTACGAGCAGTACTTC. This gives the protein CASSPLAAGSYEQYF.

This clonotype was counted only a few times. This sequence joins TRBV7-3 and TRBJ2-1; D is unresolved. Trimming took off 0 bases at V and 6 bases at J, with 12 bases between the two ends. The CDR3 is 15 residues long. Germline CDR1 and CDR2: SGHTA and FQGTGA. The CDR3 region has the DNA TGTGCCAGCAGCTTAACTCTAGGCAAGGTCAATGAGCAGTTCTTC. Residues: CASSLTLGKVNEQFF.

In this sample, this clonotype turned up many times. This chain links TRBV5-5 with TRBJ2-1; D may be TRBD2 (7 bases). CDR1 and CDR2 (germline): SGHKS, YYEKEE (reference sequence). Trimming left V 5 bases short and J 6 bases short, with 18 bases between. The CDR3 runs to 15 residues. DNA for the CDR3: TGTGCCAGCAGTAAGTGGGGGGGCGTACTCAATGAGCAGTTCTTC. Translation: CASSKWGGVLNEQFF.

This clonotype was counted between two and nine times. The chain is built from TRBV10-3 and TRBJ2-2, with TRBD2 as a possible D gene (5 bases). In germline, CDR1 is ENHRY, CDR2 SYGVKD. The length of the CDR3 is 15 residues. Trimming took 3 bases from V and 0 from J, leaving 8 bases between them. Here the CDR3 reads CAISDPGTNTGELFF. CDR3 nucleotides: TGTGCCATCAGTGATCCCGGGACGAACACCGGGGAGCTGTTTTTT.

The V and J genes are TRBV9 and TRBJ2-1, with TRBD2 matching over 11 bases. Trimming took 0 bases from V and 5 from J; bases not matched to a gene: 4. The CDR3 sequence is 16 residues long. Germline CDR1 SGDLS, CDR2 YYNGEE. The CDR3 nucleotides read TGTGCCAGCAGCGTAGCAACTAGCGGGAGTGACAATGAGCAGTTCTTC. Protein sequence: CASSVATSGSDNEQFF.

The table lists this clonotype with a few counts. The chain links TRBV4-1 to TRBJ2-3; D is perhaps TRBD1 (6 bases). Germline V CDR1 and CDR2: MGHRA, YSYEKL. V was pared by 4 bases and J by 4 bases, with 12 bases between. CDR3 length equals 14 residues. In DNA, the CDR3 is TGCGCCAGCAGCCTAACAGGGATCGCAGATACGCAGTATTTT. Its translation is CASSLTGIADTQYF.